This passage covers 17 T cell receptor beta chains from one sample sequenced in a study of blood T cell repertoires in COVID-19. The method was immunoSEQ multiplex PCR; TCRdb's version includes in-frame clones alone and lacks a portion of them. The data contain tens of thousands of clones, more than 75% of them singletons. The sample consisted of peripheral blood. The receptors shown here come from a woman of 80 years or more with acute or convalescent COVID-19.

The chain employs TRBV7-6 and TRBJ2-5; TRBD1 matches at 9 bases. CDR3 length equals 20 residues. V shed 0 bases, J shed 4 bases, and the junction held 18 bases outside the gene matches. CDR1 is SGHVS and CDR2 is FNYEAQ in the germline V gene. The CDR3 DNA sequence: TGTGCCAGCAGCTTAGCGTTCGGGACAGGGCTAAGTAAGGGAGGAGAGACCCAGTACTTC. Translation: CASSLAFGTGLSKGGETQYF.

This chain uses TRBV19 with TRBJ2-1; 10 bases line up with TRBD2. This CDR3 has 15 amino acids. V lost 6 bases, J lost 8 bases, and 10 bases stayed unmatched. Germline CDR1 reads LNHDA; CDR2 reads SQIVND (reference sequence). CDR3 amino acids: CASSLQSLAGHEQFF. The CDR3 DNA follows: TGTGCCAGTAGCCTTCAGTCACTAGCGGGACATGAGCAGTTCTTC.

The chain is built from TRBV6-5 and TRBJ2-7, with D perhaps matching TRBD1 (6 bases). Germline CDR1 is MNHEY and CDR2 is SVGAGI. The CDR3 has 14 amino acids. Trimming left V 6 bases short and J 4 bases short, with 16 bases between. CDR3 in amino acids: CASSRPGQDYEQYF. The CDR3 bases are TGTGCCAGCAGCCGACCGGGACAAGATTACGAGCAGTACTTC.

V and J are TRBV5-1 and TRBJ2-1, with 14 bases that match TRBD2. The germline V gene has CDR1 SGHRS and CDR2 YFSETQ. J lost 11 bases, V lost 3 bases, and 4 bases had no gene match. This CDR3 spans 14 amino acids. CDR3 coding DNA: TGCGCCAGCAGCTGGGGACTAGCGGGAGCCCAGCAGTTCTTC. Its protein is CASSWGLAGAQQFF.

In this sample, this clone turned up a few times. The V and J genes are TRBV7-9 and TRBJ2-1; 9 bases agree with TRBD2. Germline CDR1 and CDR2: SEHNR and FQNEAQ (reference sequence). The V segment lost 8 bases and the J segment 4 bases; nucleotides outside the gene matches: 6. The CDR3 length is 14 residues. CDR3 protein: CASLTSGGYNEQFF. DNA for the CDR3: TGTGCCAGCCTGACTAGCGGAGGATACAATGAGCAGTTCTTC. The full variable domain, in which reference TRBV7-9 and TRBJ2-1 provide the parts outside the CDR3, is DTGVSQNPRHKITKRGQNVTFRCDPISEHNRLYWYRQTLGQGPEFLTYFQNEAQLEKSRLLSDRFSAERPKGSFSTLEIQRTEQGDSAMYLCASLTSGGYNEQFFGPGTRLTVL.

This chain uses TRBV11-3 with TRBJ1-1; 10 bases align to TRBD1. The CDR3 is made up of 12 amino acids. Germline V CDR1 and CDR2: SGHNT, YENEEA. Losses at the gene ends were 5 bases for V and 6 bases for J; bases not matched to a gene: 0. CDR3 sequence: CASSGTGAEAFF. For the CDR3, the DNA is TGTGCCAGCAGCGGGACAGGGGCTGAAGCTTTCTTT.

The chain is built from TRBV5-6 and TRBJ2-4; a weak D match, TRBD2 (6 bases). The V gene's germline CDR1 is SGHDT and CDR2 YYEEEE. Trimming left V 1 base short and J 3 bases short, with 11 bases between. This CDR3 is 15 amino acids long. CDR3 bases: TGTGCCAGCAGCTTGTTACTAGCCGACAAAAACATTCAGTACTTC. It encodes CASSLLLADKNIQYF.

The V gene is TRBV28, the J gene TRBJ2-7; possible D gene TRBD2, 5 bases. The CDR3 runs to 15 residues. Germline V gives CDR1 MDHEN, CDR2 SYDVKM. V dropped 1 base and J dropped 0 bases, with 10 bases sitting between them. DNA of the CDR3: TGTGCCAGCAGTTTATACGGGATAAACTCCTACGAGCAGTACTTC. Amino acids: CASSLYGINSYEQYF.

This sequence joins TRBV27 and TRBJ1-3; maybe TRBD1 (5 bases). V was pared by 4 bases and J by 0 bases, with 13 bases between. The CDR3 consists of 16 residues. Germline V CDR1 and CDR2: MNHEY, SMNVEV (reference sequence). Here the CDR3 DNA reads TGTGCCAGCAGTTCTCTAGACAGTTCCTCTGGAAACACCATATATTTT. Its protein product is CASSSLDSSSGNTIYF.

The CDR3 reads CASSQTTGSYEQYF. The CDR3, as DNA: TGCGCCAGCAGCCAGACGACAGGGTCCTACGAGCAGTACTTC. This sequence joins TRBV5-1 and TRBJ2-7; 7 bases are shared with TRBD1. Germline V lookup: CDR1 SGHRS, CDR2 YFSETQ. There are 14 residues in the CDR3. The junction had 5 bases not matched to a gene; V was cut back by 4 bases and J by 1 base.

This clone was seen only a few times. This chain connects TRBV5-1 to TRBJ2-7; TRBD2 might be the D (5 bases). Trimming pared 5 bases from V and 6 bases from J, leaving 18 bases between. Germline CDR1 is SGHRS and CDR2 is YFSETQ. This CDR3 is 14 amino acids long. In DNA, the CDR3 is TGCGCCAGCAGTATACGGGGAGTTTCGTCCGAGCAGTACTTC. Translated: CASSIRGVSSEQYF.

This clone was picked up one time. The chain couples TRBV28 to TRBJ1-5; 8 nucleotides align to TRBD1. The V gene's germline CDR1 is MDHEN and CDR2 SYDVKM. J lost 1 base, V lost 7 bases, and 3 bases had no gene match. This CDR3 has 14 residues. The CDR3 is CASNRDRSNQPQHF. CDR3 DNA sequence: TGTGCCAGCAATCGGGACAGGAGCAATCAGCCCCAGCATTTT.

The chain recombines TRBV10-3 with TRBJ2-7; 14 bases are shared with TRBD2. Trimming took 6 bases from V and 3 from J; bases not matched to a gene: 1. CDR1 is ENHRY, CDR2 SYGVKD, per germline. The CDR3 has 14 residues. CDR3 bases: TGTGCCATCAGCGGGACTAGCGGGGGCTACGAGCAGTACTTC. This translates into CAISGTSGGYEQYF.

This clone was seen just once. V gene TRBV18 combines with J gene TRBJ2-3; the match to TRBD1 covers 9 bases. The germline V gene has CDR1 KGHSH and CDR2 LQKENI. V was pared by 3 bases and J by 2 bases, with 3 bases of the junction left unmatched. The CDR3 extends over 15 amino acids. CDR3 nucleotide sequence: TGTGCCAGCTCACCGGGACAGGGTTCCACAGATACGCAGTATTTT. Its translation is CASSPGQGSTDTQYF.

CDR3 protein: CASSKVAGYKSTQYF. The CDR3 DNA reads TGTGCCAGCAGCAAAGTTGCAGGTTACAAGAGCACCCAGTACTTC. The chain uses TRBV21-1 and TRBJ2-5; the table's D gene call, TRBD1, was not cross checked with the DNA. TRBV21-1 is a listed pseudogene. The CDR3 has 15 residues.

The V gene is TRBV9, the J gene TRBJ1-4; 9 nucleotides agree with TRBD1. This CDR3 is 15 amino acids long. The germline gives CDR1 SGDLS, CDR2 YYNGEE. Trimming took 4 bases from V and 5 from J; bases not matched to a gene: 6. The CDR3 DNA is TGTGCCAGCAGCTCGACAGGGGGGGCCAATGAAAAACTGTTTTTT. This translates into CASSSTGGANEKLFF.

The CDR3 protein is CASSELRALGKAFF. As DNA, the CDR3 is TGTGCCAGCAGTGAATTGAGGGCCTTAGGGAAAGCTTTCTTT. The chain has TRBV2 and TRBJ1-1, with D unclear. Germline CDR1 reads SNHLY; CDR2 reads FYNNEI. Deletions cut 2 bases from V and 9 bases from J, with 16 bases between. The CDR3 contains 14 residues.